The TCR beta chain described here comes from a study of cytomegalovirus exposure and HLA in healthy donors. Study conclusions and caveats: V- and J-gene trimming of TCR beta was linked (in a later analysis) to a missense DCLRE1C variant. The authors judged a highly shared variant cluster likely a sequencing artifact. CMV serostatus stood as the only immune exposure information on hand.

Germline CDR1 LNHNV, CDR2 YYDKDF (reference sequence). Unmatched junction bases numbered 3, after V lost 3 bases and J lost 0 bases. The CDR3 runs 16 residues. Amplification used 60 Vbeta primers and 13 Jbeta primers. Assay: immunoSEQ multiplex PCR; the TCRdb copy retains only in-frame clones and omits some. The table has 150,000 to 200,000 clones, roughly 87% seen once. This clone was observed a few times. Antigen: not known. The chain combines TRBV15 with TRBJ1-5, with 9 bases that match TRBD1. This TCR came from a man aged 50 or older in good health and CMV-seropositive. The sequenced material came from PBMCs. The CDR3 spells CATSRGGQGSNQPQHF. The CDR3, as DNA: TGTGCCACCAGCAGGGGGGGACAGGGTAGCAATCAGCCCCAGCATTTT.